This TCR beta chain was captured in a study of T cell changes during pregnancy in multiple sclerosis. Generated by immunoSEQ multiplex PCR, the TCRdb table keeps only in-frame clones and is missing some. The sample comprises around 75,000 clones, roughly 90% of which are singletons, and 0.29% rests with the top ten. Deletions cut 5 bases from V and 9 bases from J, with 17 bases between. The V gene's germline CDR1 is ENHRY and CDR2 SYGVKD. The CDR3 runs to 15 residues. This receptor was taken from a female donor in good health, enrolled as a control in a pregnancy study. The V gene is TRBV10-3, the J gene TRBJ1-6, with a weak D call TRBD1 (6 bases). The sample here was CD4+ T cells from peripheral blood mononuclear cells, taken in the third trimester of pregnancy. The CDR3 DNA is TGTGCCATCAGTCAGACAGGCCCTTCTAGTTCACCCCTCCACTTT. As protein: CAISQTGPSSSPLHF.